This TCR beta chain is drawn from a study of shared T cell receptors in the human thymus. Germline loops: CDR1 SNHLY, CDR2 FYNNEI. J lost 9 bases, V lost 6 bases, and 9 bases had no gene match. This CDR3 has 13 residues. Assay: immunoSEQ multiplex PCR; the TCRdb copy retains only in-frame clones and omits some. Of more than 550,000 clones listed, about 87% are singletons. These data also featured in a second study, about human thymus T cells. That work adds: Samples came from healthy Finnish infants during open corrective cardiac surgery. It was from resections taken during corrective heart surgery that the thymus tissue came. Repertoires from thymus and blood appeared to show biased V and J gene usage. In unrelated individuals, thymic repertoires overlapped highly, according to related research.

The source of this sequence is a boy less than two years old with a congenital heart defect. Input material: thymocytes. The chain is built from TRBV2 and TRBJ1-1, with TRBD1 matching over 8 bases. CDR3 region: CASSGQGAQKAFF. The DNA of the CDR3 is TGTGCCAGCAGCGGACAGGGTGCCCAGAAAGCTTTCTTT.